One sample yielded the 22 T cell receptor beta chains listed below, sequenced in a study of vaccination effects on CD4 cells after COVID-19. The data were produced by immunoSEQ multiplex PCR, yet TCRdb's version contains in-frame clones alone and is incomplete. The data show 64,000 or so clones, about 78% seen once. ViraFEST expansion of antigen-specific CD4+ T cells with viral peptide pools preceded sequencing. Subsequent to a culture period of under 11 days, CD4+ T cells were isolated. All participants had two doses of either the BNT162b2 or mRNA-1273 vaccine. Antigens for these TCRs are unknown. This specimen was CD4+ T cells from PBMCs cultured with HCoV-OC43 spike peptides, taken after COVID-19 vaccination. Subset here: HCoV-OC43 spike overlapping peptide pool stimulation. Receptor source: a human donor who received a COVID-19 vaccine.

This clone has just one count. The CDR3 region is CASSLEPSRGGYTF. CDR3 DNA: TGTGCCAGCAGCTTAGAACCGTCCCGAGGAGGCTACACCTTC. The gene calls are TRBV7-9 and TRBJ1-2; D remains unclear. CDR1 SEHNR and CDR2 FQNEAQ come from the germline V gene (reference sequence). The CDR3 is 14 amino acids. V lost 1 base and J 8 bases, leaving 14 bases between the germline ends.

The chain links TRBV6-6 to TRBJ2-2; TRBD2 matches at 10 bases. J gave up 3 bases and V 5 bases, and 9 bases lay outside the gene matches. The CDR3 has 17 amino acids. Germline CDR1 MNHNY, CDR2 SVGAGI (reference sequence). The CDR3 nucleotides read TGTGCCAGCAGTCCCCAACTAGCGGGGATAGACACCGGGGAGCTGTTTTTT. This encodes CASSPQLAGIDTGELFF.

The chain uses TRBV11-2 and TRBJ2-2; tentative D call: TRBD2 (5 bases). The V gene's germline CDR1 is SGHAT and CDR2 FQNNGV. The CDR3 totals 14 residues. V dropped 8 bases and J dropped 5 bases, with 15 bases sitting between them. The CDR3 DNA reads as TGTGCCAGCTCGGGGATCTCCGGAACCGGGGAGCTGTTTTTT. It yields the protein CASSGISGTGELFF.

This clone was counted only a few times. The chain is built from TRBV19 and TRBJ1-6, with 7 positions matching TRBD1. The V and J ends lost 5 bases and 9 bases, in that order; junction bases with no gene match: 16. Germline V lookup: CDR1 LNHDA, CDR2 SQIVND (reference sequence). The CDR3 totals 17 residues. The CDR3 coding sequence is TGTGCCAGTAGTCCCCGACAGGGCAGGGGTTTAGCTTCACCCCTCCACTTT. It encodes CASSPRQGRGLASPLHF.

V is TRBV10-2 and J is TRBJ2-7, with unresolved D. The CDR3 loop spans 13 amino acids. Per the germline V gene, CDR1 is WSHSY and CDR2 is SAAADI. The V gene lost 2 bases and the J gene lost 0 bases, with 5 bases spanning the gap. The CDR3 spells CASSELHSYEQYV. DNA for the CDR3: TGCGCCAGCAGTGAGCTGCACTCCTACGAGCAGTACGTC.

The gene calls are TRBV5-1 and TRBJ2-1; D perhaps matches TRBD2 (6 bases). Germline CDR1 is SGHRS and CDR2 is YFSETQ. The CDR3 is 15 residues long. V lost 0 bases and J lost 7, with 14 bases in between. The CDR3 DNA sequence: TGCGCCAGCAGCTTGGGGGGGGTTCTCGGGAATGAGCAGTTCTTC. It yields the protein CASSLGGVLGNEQFF.

V and J are TRBV5-5 and TRBJ2-3; D is ambiguous. The CDR3 extends over 16 amino acids. Trimming pared 2 bases from V and 0 bases from J, leaving 13 bases between. Germline CDR1 reads SGHKS; CDR2 reads YYEKEE (reference sequence). The CDR3 region is CASSLVPDPSTDTQYF. The CDR3 bases are TGTGCCAGCAGCTTAGTCCCCGACCCCAGCACAGATACGCAGTATTTT. The full variable domain, completed using reference TRBV5-5 and TRBJ2-3, is DAGVTQSPTHLIKTRGQQVTLRCSPISGHKSVSWYQQVLGQGPQFIFQYYEKEERGRGNFPDRFSARQFPNYSSELNVNALLLGDSALYLCASSLVPDPSTDTQYFGPGTRLTVL.

V gene TRBV7-8 combines with J gene TRBJ1-4, with TRBD1 matching over 9 bases. The CDR3 is made up of 16 amino acids. Per the germline V gene, CDR1 is SGHVS and CDR2 is FQNEAQ. The trim removed 1 base at V and 3 bases at J, leaving 3 bases unmatched. The CDR3 here is CASSLDRGRANEKLFF. The CDR3 nucleotides are TGTGCCAGCAGCTTAGACAGGGGGCGGGCTAATGAAAAACTGTTTTTT.

The sample holds one count of this clone. V usage is TRBV4-3 and J usage is TRBJ1-5, with D perhaps matching TRBD1 (6 bases). Germline values: CDR1 LGHNA, CDR2 YSLEER. V lost 0 bases, J lost 7 bases, and 13 bases lay in between. There are 15 residues in the CDR3. This CDR3 is CASSQERGGPQPQHF. The CDR3 bases are TGCGCCAGCAGCCAAGAAAGAGGGGGGCCACAGCCCCAGCATTTT.

V is TRBV19 and J is TRBJ2-4; the D gene could be TRBD1 or TRBD2 (6 bases each). Germline loops: CDR1 LNHDA, CDR2 SQIVND (reference sequence). The V gene lost 7 bases and the J gene lost 6 bases, with 19 bases spanning the gap. This CDR3 comprises 15 residues. As DNA, the CDR3 is TGTGCCAGTACTACCTTCACCGGGGGCCCAAACATTCAGTACTTC. Translating gives CASTTFTGGPNIQYF.

The chain joins TRBV19 to TRBJ2-5; D call uncertain. Germline CDR1 LNHDA, CDR2 SQIVND (reference sequence). V was pared by 7 bases and J by 2 bases, with 17 bases between. The CDR3 contains 15 residues. In nucleotides, the CDR3 is TGTGCCAGTAAGCAACGGAGCCAAAGACAAGAGACCCAGTACTTC. Translating gives CASKQRSQRQETQYF.

The rearrangement links TRBV6-1 to TRBJ1-2; D unresolved. The CDR3 length is 13 residues. The germline gives CDR1 MNHNS, CDR2 SASEGT. The V end lost 3 bases, the J end lost 4 bases, and 9 bases lay between the germline ends. In nucleotides, the CDR3 is TGTGCCAGCAGTGAGCAGGCCTCCTATGGCTACACCTTC. The encoded protein is CASSEQASYGYTF.

The CDR3 region is CASSLPPQETQYF. CDR3 bases: TGCGCCAGCAGCTTACCCCCTCAAGAGACCCAGTACTTC. The V and J genes are TRBV5-1 and TRBJ2-5; no definite D call. The ends were cut back, 2 bases at V and 2 bases at J, with 7 bases in the middle. This CDR3 is built from 13 residues. CDR1 SGHRS and CDR2 YFSETQ come from the germline V gene.

The rearrangement joins TRBV7-3 to TRBJ2-3, with D perhaps TRBD1 or TRBD2 (5 bases each). CDR1 SGHTA and CDR2 FQGTGA come from the germline V gene. This CDR3 contains 13 residues. The V and J ends lost 7 bases and 0 bases respectively, with 8 bases between them. CDR3 residues: CASKGPSTDTQYF. The CDR3 bases are TGTGCCAGCAAGGGACCTAGCACAGATACGCAGTATTTT.

The V and J genes are TRBV6-5 and TRBJ1-1; D is ambiguous. The CDR3 loop spans 13 amino acids. Trimming took 11 bases from V and 6 from J, leaving 19 bases between them. CDR1 is MNHEY and CDR2 is SVGAGI in the germline V gene. CDR3 residues: CAAGRHEGSEAFF. DNA of the CDR3: TGTGCCGCAGGTCGACATGAGGGATCTGAAGCTTTCTTT.

The chain couples TRBV4-2 to TRBJ2-3, with TRBD2 matching over 11 bases. From germline, CDR1 is LGHNA and CDR2 YNFKEQ. Unmatched junction bases numbered 10, after V lost 1 base and J lost 7 bases. CDR3 length: 17 residues. As DNA, the CDR3 is TGTGCCAGCAGCCAAGTACTAGCGGGGGATATATTGCATACGCAGTATTTT. Amino acids: CASSQVLAGDILHTQYF.

CDR3 nucleotides: TGTGCCAGCAGCTCGAACACCGGGGAGCTGTTTTTT. Its protein product is CASSSNTGELFF. The V gene is TRBV7-3, the J gene TRBJ2-2; no clear D. The V gene lost 4 bases and the J gene lost 0 bases, with 0 bases spanning the gap. CDR3 length equals 12 residues. Germline CDR1 and CDR2: SGHTA and FQGTGA.

The sample holds one count of this clone. V gene TRBV30 combines with J gene TRBJ2-2, with D perhaps matching TRBD1 or TRBD2 (5 bases each). V was pared by 7 bases and J by 7 bases, with 13 bases between. The CDR3 consists of 12 residues. CDR1 and CDR2 from the germline V gene are GTSNPN and SVGIG (reference sequence). The CDR3: CAYGTAGGELFF. The CDR3 bases are TGTGCCTACGGGACCGCGGGCGGGGAGCTGTTTTTT.

The sample holds a few counts of this clone. The chain carries TRBV28 and TRBJ2-2; D remains unclear. This CDR3 contains 13 residues. The V and J ends lost 3 bases and 5 bases respectively, with 7 bases between them. Germline values: CDR1 MDHEN, CDR2 SYDVKM. The CDR3 coding sequence is TGTGCCAGCAGTTTCCTGGGAACCGGGGAGCTGTTTTTT. It encodes CASSFLGTGELFF. Based on the CDR3 plus reference TRBV28 and TRBJ2-2, the full variable domain is DVKVTQSSRYLVKRTGEKVFLECVQDMDHENMFWYRQDPGLGLRLIYFSYDVKMKEKGDIPEGYSVSREKKERFSLILESASTNQTSMYLCASSFLGTGELFFGEGSRLTVL.

This clone was detected once. The chain employs TRBV4-1 and TRBJ2-5, with D maybe TRBD2 (6 bases). There are 14 residues in the CDR3. V was pared by 3 bases and J by 5 bases, with 13 bases between. Germline CDR1 reads MGHRA; CDR2 reads YSYEKL. CDR3 region: CASSQARGRETQYF. Written as DNA, the CDR3 is TGCGCCAGCAGCCAGGCCCGGGGGAGGGAGACCCAGTACTTC.

The chain combines TRBV5-1 with TRBJ1-1; D uncertain. V gave up 2 bases and J gave up 5 bases, with 13 bases separating them. Germline V gene lookup returns CDR1 SGHRS and CDR2 YFSETQ. This CDR3 is built from 14 residues. The CDR3 is CASSLMDLRTEAFF. The CDR3 coding sequence is TGCGCCAGCAGCTTAATGGACCTGAGGACTGAAGCTTTCTTT.

This clone has just one count. The V call is TRBV5-5, the J call TRBJ1-2; D gene unclear. The CDR3 loop spans 13 amino acids. Germline CDR1 and CDR2: SGHKS and YYEKEE (reference sequence). The germline V and J ends were trimmed by 0 bases and 0 bases, with 3 bases remaining between them. CDR3 in amino acids: CASSLGSNYGYTF. Here the CDR3 DNA reads TGTGCCAGCAGCTTGGGGTCTAACTATGGCTACACCTTC.